This entry describes one T cell receptor (beta chain). Its antigen is not yet known. No base quality values were provided; no much bigger clone lies one nucleotide off. The entry originates in a study of blood T cell repertoires in COVID-19 (dated by TCRdb to 2018 to 2020). Describing the broader study: Samples from collaborators originated in the United States, Italy and Spain and spanned both the acute and convalescent phases of COVID-19. The material from the prospective study consisted of cDNA or gDNA derived from T cells, B-cell-depleted T cells, or PBMCs. Deeply sampled blood TCRbeta repertoires from subjects exposed to, actively infected with, or recovered from COVID-19 were included in the dataset. A freely available public database, intended as a resource for researchers studying the immune response to SARS-CoV-2, is where the repertoires were released. Samples were obtained from the ongoing ImmuneRACE study (first 160 participants) and from about 1,300 subjects provided by 6 global collaborators. A de-identified subject ID, COVID-19 status, age in years and sex were almost always included in the sample metadata. HLA class I and class II types, where available, came from metadata supplied by the sample provider rather than from assay-based typing.

Taken from cysteine to phenylalanine, the CDR3 has 15 residues. Only CDR3 DNA is held: 45 bases, read in frame from base 1. The germline V gene gives CDR1 as MNHEY and CDR2 as SVGEGT. Trimming accounts for 5 bases at V and 0 bases at J, while the number of junction bases matched to no gene is 6. The immunoSEQ Assay, a bias-controlled multiplex PCR, was used to amplify TCRbeta CDR3 regions from genomic DNA. Per the source publication's procedure: Nucleated cell counts per sample were estimated from amplification of reference gene primers within the assay. To quantify the absolute abundance of each unique TCRbeta CDR3 rearrangement, sequence reads were collapsed and filtered. For each sample, productive Simpson clonality was calculated as the square root of Simpson's diversity index across productive rearrangements. This is the immuneACCESS table as TCRdb keeps it, with only in-frame sequences that have V and J called. A part of the clones is gone; compared with another copy, unresolved V genes explain less than half, and the rest is unexplained. For V, J and clone size, that table is used; D and trimming come from the DNA. A total of 68,000 or so clones appear in this sample, about nine tenths of them only once. The ten largest clones take up 0.4% to 0.55% of the sample.

Study-wide conclusions, independent of this receptor: The quantity of clinical and demographic metadata differed by source and by participant and was supplied without curation.

One collaborating source in Seattle enrolled patients while the patients were actively infected and followed the patients over time throughout the course of disease. Whole blood was collected in K2EDTA tubes by collaborating institutions according to the institutions' own protocols. For TCRbeta analysis, collaborators shipped samples in one of three forms: frozen whole blood, isolated PBMCs, or DNA extracted from either of those sample types. This sequence uses TRBV6-2 or TRBV6-3 and TRBJ2-7; 8 bases in between match TRBD2. The sequencing input was peripheral blood. The sequence came from a man aged 50 to 59 with COVID-19, enrolled during active disease. The nucleotide sequence is given as TGTGCCAGCAGTACGAGAGCGGGAGACTCCTACGAGCAGTACTTC. Translated, it gives CASSTRAGDSYEQYF.